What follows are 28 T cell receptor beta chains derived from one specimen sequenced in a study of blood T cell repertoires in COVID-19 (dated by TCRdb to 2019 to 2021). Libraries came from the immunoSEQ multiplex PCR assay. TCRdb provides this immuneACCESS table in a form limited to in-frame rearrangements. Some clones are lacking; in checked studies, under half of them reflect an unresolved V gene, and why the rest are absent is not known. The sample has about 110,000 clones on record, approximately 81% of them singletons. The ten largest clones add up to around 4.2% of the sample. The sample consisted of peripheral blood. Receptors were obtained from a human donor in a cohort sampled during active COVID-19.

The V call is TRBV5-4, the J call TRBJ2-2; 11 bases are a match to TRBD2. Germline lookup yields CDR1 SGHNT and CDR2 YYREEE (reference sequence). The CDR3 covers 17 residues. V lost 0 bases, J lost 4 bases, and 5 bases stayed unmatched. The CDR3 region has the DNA TGTGCCAGCAGCTTGGCGACTAGCGGGACAAGCACCGGGGAGCTGTTTTTT. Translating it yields CASSLATSGTSTGELFF.

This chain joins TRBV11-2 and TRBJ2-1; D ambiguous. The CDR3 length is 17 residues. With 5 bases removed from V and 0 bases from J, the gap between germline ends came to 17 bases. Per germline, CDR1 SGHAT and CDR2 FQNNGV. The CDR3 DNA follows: TGTGCCAGCAGCCCAAACCCCGGTGTTAGCTCCTACAATGAGCAGTTCTTC. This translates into CASSPNPGVSSYNEQFF.

CDR3 sequence: CASSSGLPNNEQFF. DNA for the CDR3: TGTGCCAGCAGCTCGGGACTCCCAAACAATGAGCAGTTCTTC. This chain joins TRBV6-2 or TRBV6-3 and TRBJ2-1; D may be TRBD2 (6 bases). The CDR3 spans 14 residues. Germline CDR1 MNHEY, CDR2 SVGEGT. V lost 6 bases and J 5 bases, leaving 14 bases between the germline ends.

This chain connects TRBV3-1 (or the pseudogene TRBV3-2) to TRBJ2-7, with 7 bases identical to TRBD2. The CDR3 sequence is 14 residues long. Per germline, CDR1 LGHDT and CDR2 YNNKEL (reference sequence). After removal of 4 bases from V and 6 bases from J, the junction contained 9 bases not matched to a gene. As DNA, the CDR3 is TGTGCCAGCAGCCCAGATGGGGGGGGGAGCGAGCAGTACTTC. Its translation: CASSPDGGGSEQYF.

In nucleotides, the CDR3 is TGTGCCAGCAGCCCATTGGGACAGGGGGCCTACGAGCAGTACGTC. Translating gives CASSPLGQGAYEQYV. The V call is TRBV6-5, the J call TRBJ2-7; 11 nucleotides agree with TRBD1. Trimming cost V 6 bases and J 2 bases; bases outside gene matches: 6. CDR3 length: 15 residues. Germline V gene sequence: CDR1 MNHEY, CDR2 SVGAGI.

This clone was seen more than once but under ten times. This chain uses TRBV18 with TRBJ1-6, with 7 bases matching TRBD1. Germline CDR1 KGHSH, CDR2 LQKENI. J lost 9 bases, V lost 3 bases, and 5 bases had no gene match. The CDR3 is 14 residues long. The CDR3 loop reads CASSPQGDGSPLHF. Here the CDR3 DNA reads TGTGCCAGCTCACCCCAGGGGGATGGTTCACCCCTCCACTTT.

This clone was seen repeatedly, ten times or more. CDR3 protein: CASSAYDRENYGYTF. CDR3 sequence (DNA): TGTGCCAGTAGTGCCTATGACAGGGAAAACTATGGCTACACCTTC. This chain joins TRBV19 and TRBJ1-2, with 7 bases lining up with TRBD1. Trimming took 5 bases from V and 2 from J; bases not matched to a gene: 8. The germline gives CDR1 LNHDA, CDR2 SQIVND (reference sequence). This CDR3 is built from 15 residues.

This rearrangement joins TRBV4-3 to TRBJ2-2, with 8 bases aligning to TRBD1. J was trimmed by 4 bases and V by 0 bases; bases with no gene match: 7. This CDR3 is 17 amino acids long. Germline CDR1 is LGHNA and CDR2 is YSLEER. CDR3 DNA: TGCGCCAGCAGCCAAGATACTGGACAGGGTGGCACCGGGGAGCTGTTTTTT. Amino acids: CASSQDTGQGGTGELFF.

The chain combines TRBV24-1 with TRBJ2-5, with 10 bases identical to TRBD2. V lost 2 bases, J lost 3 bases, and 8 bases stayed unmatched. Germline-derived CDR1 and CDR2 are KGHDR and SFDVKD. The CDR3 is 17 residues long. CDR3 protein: CATSDSMGLATKETQYF. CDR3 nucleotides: TGTGCCACCAGTGATTCCATGGGACTAGCGACAAAAGAGACCCAGTACTTC.

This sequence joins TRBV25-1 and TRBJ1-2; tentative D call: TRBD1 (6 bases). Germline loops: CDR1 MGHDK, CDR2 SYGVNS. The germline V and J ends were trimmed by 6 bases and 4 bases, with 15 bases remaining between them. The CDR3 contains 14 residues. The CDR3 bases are TGTGCCAGCAGGGAACAGGGAATTGGCTATGGCTACACCTTC. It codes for CASREQGIGYGYTF.

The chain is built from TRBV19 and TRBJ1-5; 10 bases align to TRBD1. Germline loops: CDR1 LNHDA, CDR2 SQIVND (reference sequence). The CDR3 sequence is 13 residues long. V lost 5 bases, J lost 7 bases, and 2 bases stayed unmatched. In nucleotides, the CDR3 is TGTGCCAGTAGTGGACAGGGGGGCCAGCCCCAGCATTTT. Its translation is CASSGQGGQPQHF.

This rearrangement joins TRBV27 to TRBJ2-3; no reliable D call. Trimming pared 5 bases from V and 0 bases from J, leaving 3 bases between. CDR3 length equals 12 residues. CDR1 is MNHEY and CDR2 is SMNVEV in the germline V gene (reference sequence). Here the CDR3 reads CASSPSTDTQYF. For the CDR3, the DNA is TGTGCCAGCAGTCCGAGCACAGATACGCAGTATTTT.

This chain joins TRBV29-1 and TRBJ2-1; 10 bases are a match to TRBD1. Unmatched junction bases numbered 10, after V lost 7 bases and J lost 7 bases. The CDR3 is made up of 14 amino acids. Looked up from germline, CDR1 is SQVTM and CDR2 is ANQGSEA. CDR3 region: CSAPGQGIVNEQFF. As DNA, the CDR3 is TGCAGCGCGCCGGGACAGGGGATAGTAAATGAGCAGTTCTTC.

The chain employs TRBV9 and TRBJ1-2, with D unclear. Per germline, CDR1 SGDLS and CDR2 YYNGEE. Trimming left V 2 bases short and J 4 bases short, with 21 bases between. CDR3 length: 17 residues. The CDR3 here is CASSVTISGQQIYGYTF. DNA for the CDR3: TGTGCCAGCAGCGTCACTATTTCGGGTCAGCAGATCTATGGCTACACCTTC.

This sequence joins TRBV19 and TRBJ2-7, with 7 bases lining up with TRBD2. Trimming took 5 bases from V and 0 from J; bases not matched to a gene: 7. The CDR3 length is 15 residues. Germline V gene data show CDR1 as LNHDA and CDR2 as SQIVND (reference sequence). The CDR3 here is CASSQTGGGSYEQYF. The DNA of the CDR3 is TGTGCCAGTAGTCAAACCGGCGGGGGCTCCTACGAGCAGTACTTC.

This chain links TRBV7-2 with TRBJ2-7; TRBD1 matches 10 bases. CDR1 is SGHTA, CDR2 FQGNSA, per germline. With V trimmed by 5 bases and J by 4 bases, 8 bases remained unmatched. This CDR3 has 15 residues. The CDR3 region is CASSTQTGGGYEQYF. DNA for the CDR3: TGTGCCAGCAGCACCCAGACAGGGGGCGGGTACGAGCAGTACTTC. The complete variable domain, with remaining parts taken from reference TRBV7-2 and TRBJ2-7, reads GAGVSQSPSNKVTEKGKDVELRCDPISGHTALYWYRQSLGQGLEFLIYFQGNSAPDKSGLPSDRFSAERTGGSVSTLTIQRTQQEDSAVYLCASSTQTGGGYEQYFGPGTRLTVT.

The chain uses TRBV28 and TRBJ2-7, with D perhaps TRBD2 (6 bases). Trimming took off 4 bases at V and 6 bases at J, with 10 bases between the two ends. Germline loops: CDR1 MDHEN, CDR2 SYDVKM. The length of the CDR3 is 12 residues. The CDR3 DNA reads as TGTGCCAGCAGTTGGGGGGATAGCGAGCAGTACTTC. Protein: CASSWGDSEQYF.

Here the CDR3 DNA reads TGTGCCAGCAGCTTACAGGGGGCTGGGGCCAACGTCCTGACTTTC. Translated: CASSLQGAGANVLTF. The chain joins TRBV6-6 to TRBJ2-6, with 8 bases identical to TRBD1. The CDR3 covers 15 residues. Germline V gene sequence: CDR1 MNHNY, CDR2 SVGAGI (reference sequence). Trimming took 6 bases from V and 2 from J; bases not matched to a gene: 3.

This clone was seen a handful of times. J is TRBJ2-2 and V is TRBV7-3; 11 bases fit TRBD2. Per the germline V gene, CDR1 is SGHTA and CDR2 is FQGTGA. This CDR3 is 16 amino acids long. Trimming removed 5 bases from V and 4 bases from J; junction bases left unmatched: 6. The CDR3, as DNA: TGTGCCAGCAGCCAAGGGACTAGCGGTCCCACCGGGGAGCTGTTTTTT. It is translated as CASSQGTSGPTGELFF.

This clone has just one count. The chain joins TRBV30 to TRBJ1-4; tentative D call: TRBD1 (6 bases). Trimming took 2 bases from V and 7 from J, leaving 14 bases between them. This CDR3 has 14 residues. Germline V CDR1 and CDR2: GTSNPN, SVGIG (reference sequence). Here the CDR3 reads CAWSQGGGGEKLFF. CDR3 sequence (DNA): TGTGCCTGGAGTCAGGGCGGGGGCGGTGAAAAACTGTTTTTT.

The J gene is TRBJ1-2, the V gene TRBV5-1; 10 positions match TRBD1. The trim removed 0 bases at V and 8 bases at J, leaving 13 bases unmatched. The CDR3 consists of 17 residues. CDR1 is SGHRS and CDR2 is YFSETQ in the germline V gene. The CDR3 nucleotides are TGCGCCAGCAGCTTGGTTGGTACCGGGACAGGGGAAGAAGGCTACACCTTC. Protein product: CASSLVGTGTGEEGYTF.

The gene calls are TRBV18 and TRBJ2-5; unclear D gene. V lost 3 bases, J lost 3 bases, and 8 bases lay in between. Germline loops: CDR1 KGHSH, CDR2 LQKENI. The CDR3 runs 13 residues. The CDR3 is CASSPFTEETQYF. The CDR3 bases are TGTGCCAGCTCACCCTTTACAGAAGAGACCCAGTACTTC. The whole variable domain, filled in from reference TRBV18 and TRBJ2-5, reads NAGVMQNPRHLVRRRGQEARLRCSPMKGHSHVYWYRQLPEEGLKFMVYLQKENIIDESGMPKERFSAEFPKEGPSILRIQQVVRGDSAAYFCASSPFTEETQYFGPGTRLLVL.

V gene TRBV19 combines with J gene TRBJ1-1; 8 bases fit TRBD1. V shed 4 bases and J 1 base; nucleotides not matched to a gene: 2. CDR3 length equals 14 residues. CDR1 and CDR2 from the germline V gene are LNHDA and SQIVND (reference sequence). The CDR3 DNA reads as TGTGCCAGTAGTACACAGGGGGGGAACACTGAAGCTTTCTTT. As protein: CASSTQGGNTEAFF.

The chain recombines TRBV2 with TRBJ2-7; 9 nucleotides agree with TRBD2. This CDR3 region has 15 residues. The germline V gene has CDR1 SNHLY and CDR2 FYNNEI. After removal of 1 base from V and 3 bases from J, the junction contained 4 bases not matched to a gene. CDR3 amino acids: CASSEEAGGGYEQYF. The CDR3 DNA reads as TGTGCCAGCAGTGAAGAGGCGGGAGGGGGCTACGAGCAGTACTTC.

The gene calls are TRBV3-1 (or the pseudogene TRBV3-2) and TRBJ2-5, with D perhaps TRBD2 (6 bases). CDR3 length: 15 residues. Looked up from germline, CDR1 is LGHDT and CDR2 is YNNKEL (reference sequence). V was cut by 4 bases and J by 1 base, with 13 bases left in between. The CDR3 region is CASSLSGVPQETQYF. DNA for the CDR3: TGTGCCAGCAGCCTCTCGGGAGTTCCCCAAGAGACCCAGTACTTC.

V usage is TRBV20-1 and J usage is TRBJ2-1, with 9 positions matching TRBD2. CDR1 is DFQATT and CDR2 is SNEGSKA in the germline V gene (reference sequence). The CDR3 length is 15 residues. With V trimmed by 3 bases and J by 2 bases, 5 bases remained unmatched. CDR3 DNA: TGCAGTGCTAGTACTAGGACTAGCGCCTACAATGAGCAGTTCTTC. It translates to CSASTRTSAYNEQFF.

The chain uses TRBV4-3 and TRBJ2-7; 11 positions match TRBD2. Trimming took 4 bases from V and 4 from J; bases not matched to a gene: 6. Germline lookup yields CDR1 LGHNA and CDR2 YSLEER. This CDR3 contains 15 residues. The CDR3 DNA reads TGCGCCAGCAGCCTTAGGTCTAGCGGGAGGTACGAGCAGTACGTC. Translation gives CASSLRSSGRYEQYV.

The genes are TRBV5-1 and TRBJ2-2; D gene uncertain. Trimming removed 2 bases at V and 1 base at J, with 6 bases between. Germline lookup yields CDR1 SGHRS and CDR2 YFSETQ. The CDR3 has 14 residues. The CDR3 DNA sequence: TGCGCCAGCAGCTTCATCGGGAACACCGGGGAGCTGTTTTTT. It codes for CASSFIGNTGELFF.